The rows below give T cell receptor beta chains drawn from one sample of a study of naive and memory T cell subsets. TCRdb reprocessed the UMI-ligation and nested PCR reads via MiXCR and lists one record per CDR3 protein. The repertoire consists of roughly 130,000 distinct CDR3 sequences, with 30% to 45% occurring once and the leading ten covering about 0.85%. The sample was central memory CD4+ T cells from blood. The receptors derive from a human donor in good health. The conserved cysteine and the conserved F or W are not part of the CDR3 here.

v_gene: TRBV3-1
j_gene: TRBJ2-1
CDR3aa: ASRRNNEQF

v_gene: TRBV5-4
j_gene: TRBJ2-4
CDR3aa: ASSSGLAKNIQY

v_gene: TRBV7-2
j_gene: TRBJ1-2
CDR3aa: ASRTSGGAGNYGYT

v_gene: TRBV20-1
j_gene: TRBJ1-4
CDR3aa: SARGFEFNRGGKLF

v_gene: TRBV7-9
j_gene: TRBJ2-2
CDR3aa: ASSLAGKTNTGELF

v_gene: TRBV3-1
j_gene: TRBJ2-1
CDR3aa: ASSQVGAGGRREQF

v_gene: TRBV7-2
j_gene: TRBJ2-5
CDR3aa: ASSLDRTAIQETQY

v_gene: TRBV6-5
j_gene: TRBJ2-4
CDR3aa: ASSSRSQGNIQY

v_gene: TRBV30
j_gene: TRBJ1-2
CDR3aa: AWTLGGRGYT

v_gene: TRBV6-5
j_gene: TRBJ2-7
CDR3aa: ASKKANYEQY

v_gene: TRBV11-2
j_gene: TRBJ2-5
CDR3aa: ASSYARQLGTQY

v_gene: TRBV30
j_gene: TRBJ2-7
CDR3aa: AWRKTVIYEQY

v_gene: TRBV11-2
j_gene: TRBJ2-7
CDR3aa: ASSSQGRSSYEQY

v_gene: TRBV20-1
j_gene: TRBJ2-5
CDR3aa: SASKAEAGVVTQY

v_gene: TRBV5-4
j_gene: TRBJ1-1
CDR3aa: ASSLRGRGVSNTEAF

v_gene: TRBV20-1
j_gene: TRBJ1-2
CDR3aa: SPSRTGEWERGYT

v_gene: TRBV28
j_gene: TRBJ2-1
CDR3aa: ASSYTGRLYNEQF

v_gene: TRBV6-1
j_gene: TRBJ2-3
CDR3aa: ASSENRLRTDTQY

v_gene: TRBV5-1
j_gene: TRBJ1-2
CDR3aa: ASSQGGGQNYGYT

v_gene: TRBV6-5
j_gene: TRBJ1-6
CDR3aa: ASRRTENSPLH

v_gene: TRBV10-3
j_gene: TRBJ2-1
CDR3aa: AISGTSGSNEQF

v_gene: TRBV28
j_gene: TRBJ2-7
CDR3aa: ASNGDRVSYEQY

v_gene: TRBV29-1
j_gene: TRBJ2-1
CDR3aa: SARLAGVANEQF

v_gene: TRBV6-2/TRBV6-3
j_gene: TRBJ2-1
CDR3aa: ASSNRRVSYNEQF

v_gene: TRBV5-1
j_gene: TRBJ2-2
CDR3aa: ASSPGSSTGELF

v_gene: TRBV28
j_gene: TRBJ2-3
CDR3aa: ASSSPYGLADTDTQY

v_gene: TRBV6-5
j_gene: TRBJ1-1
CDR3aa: ASSPYPTGKGAEAF

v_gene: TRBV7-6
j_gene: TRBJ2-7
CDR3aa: ASSLDDGYSYEQY

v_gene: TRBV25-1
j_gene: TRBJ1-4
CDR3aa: ASSRTRGVTNEKLF

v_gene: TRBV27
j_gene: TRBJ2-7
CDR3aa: ASSRNTYEQY

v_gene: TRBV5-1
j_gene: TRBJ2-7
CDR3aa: ASSLQGRGYEQY

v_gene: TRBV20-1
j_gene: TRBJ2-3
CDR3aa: SANGRRAGITDTQY

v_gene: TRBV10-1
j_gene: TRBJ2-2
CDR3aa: ATTNGQGGGELF

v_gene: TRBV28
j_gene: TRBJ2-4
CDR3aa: ASSPGRGVKNIQY

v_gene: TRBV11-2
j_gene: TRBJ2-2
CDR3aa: ASSLAGHTGELF

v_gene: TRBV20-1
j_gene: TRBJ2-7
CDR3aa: SANLAGVAEQY

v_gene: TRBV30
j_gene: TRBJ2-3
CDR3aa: ARNRGPTDTQY

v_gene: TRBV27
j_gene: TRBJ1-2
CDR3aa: ASKRGATNYGYT

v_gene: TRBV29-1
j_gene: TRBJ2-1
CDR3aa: SVKGTSGRGSYNEQF

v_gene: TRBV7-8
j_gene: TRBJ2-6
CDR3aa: ASTPHGGNSGANVLT

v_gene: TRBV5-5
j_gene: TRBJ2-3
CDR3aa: ASSRRTSGRLGTDTQY

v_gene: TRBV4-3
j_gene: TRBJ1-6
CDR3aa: ASSQYQGAVSRYSPLH

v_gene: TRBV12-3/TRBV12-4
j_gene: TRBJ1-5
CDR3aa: ASRYGQGNQPQH

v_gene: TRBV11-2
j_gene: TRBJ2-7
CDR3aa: ASSLDPRVEDEQY

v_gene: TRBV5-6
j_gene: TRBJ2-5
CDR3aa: ASSQRQGRYQETQY

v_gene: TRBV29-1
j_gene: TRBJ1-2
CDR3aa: SVRPPGQGNGYT